Listed here are 6 T cell receptor beta chains from one sample, sequenced in a study of regulatory T cells in long-lasting Graves disease. Time point specified: newly diagnosed GD, antithyroid drugs for less than 3 months. PBMC RNA was the source of the TCR library. Assembly of TCR beta libraries relied on iRepertoire HTBI primers together with Arm-PCR of CDR3 regions. TCRdb called the multiplex PCR reads again in MiXCR, with one record for every CDR3 protein. The sample lists fewer than 450,000 distinct CDR3 sequences; about 15% were seen once. These same records also appear under a second study, on T cells in Graves' hyperthyroidism and ophthalmopathy.

This material consisted of peripheral blood mononuclear cells (PBMCs), taken at new diagnosis, from a patient treated with antithyroid drugs. Receptor source: a woman in her 40s with Graves disease.

This chain uses TRBV5-4 with TRBJ2-2; D unclear. Trimming removed 0 bases from V and 3 bases from J, with 3 bases in between. The CDR3 consists of 13 residues. The germline V gene encodes CDR1 SGHNT and CDR2 YYREEE (reference sequence). As DNA, the CDR3 is TGTGCCAGCAGCTTGGAATACACCGGGGAGCTGTTTTTT. Amino acids: CASSLEYTGELFF.

This clonotype showed up just a few times. The rearrangement links TRBV19 to TRBJ2-5; D remains unclear. The tail of the sequence fits TRBJ2-1 better, so the J call may be wrong. The germline V gene has CDR1 LNHDA and CDR2 SQIVND (reference sequence). The CDR3 length is 12 residues. The CDR3 DNA sequence: TGTGCCAGTAGTATAGTAGGAAATGAGCAGTTCTTC. As protein: CASSIVGNEQFF.

The chain links TRBV6-4 to TRBJ1-2; TRBD1 matches at 12 bases. Unmatched junction bases numbered 12, after V lost 5 bases and J lost 2 bases. The CDR3 has 18 amino acids. Germline CDR1 and CDR2: MRHNA and SNTAGT. In DNA form, the CDR3 reads TGTGCCAGCAGTCACCTGACCCGGGACAGGGGGCGGAACTATGGCTACACCTTC. Amino acid sequence: CASSHLTRDRGRNYGYTF.

Comment on this clonotype: A far larger clone differs by one base, so this is likely a read error. The gene calls are TRBV6-1 and TRBJ2-2; 8 nucleotides line up with TRBD2. Germline loops: CDR1 MNHNS, CDR2 SASEGT. Trimming removed 8 bases from V and 7 bases from J; junction bases left unmatched: 12. CDR3 length equals 15 residues. The CDR3 sequence: CASGPFSGMGGELFF. CDR3 nucleotide sequence: TGTGCCAGCGGACCCTTTAGCGGGATGGGCGGGGAGCTGTTTTTT.

This clonotype has at least ten counts. This chain joins TRBV27 and TRBJ2-1, with 12 bases matching TRBD2. Germline-derived CDR1 and CDR2 are MNHEY and SMNVEV (reference sequence). The J segment lost 4 bases and the V segment lost 3 bases, leaving 7 bases of the junction unmatched. This CDR3 region has 17 residues. CDR3 sequence (DNA): TGTGCCAGCAGTTTCTTTCCGGGACTAGCGGGTTACAATGAGCAGTTCTTC. Encoded protein: CASSFFPGLAGYNEQFF.

Comments on this clonotype: A far bigger clonotype differs at one base, so this is likely a read error. The J gene is TRBJ2-1, the V gene TRBV12-3 or TRBV12-4; 10 nucleotides align to TRBD2. V shed 10 bases, J shed 5 bases, and the junction held 8 bases outside the gene matches. The CDR3 contains 14 residues. The CDR3 sequence: CANTGLAVNNEQFF. CDR3 in DNA: TGTGCCAACACAGGACTAGCGGTAAACAATGAGCAGTTCTTC.